The 22 T cell receptor beta chains presented below share a single source sample, sequenced in a study of T cells in Graves' hyperthyroidism and ophthalmopathy. The investigators amplified TCR beta CDR3 regions from RNA transcripts. In the first-round RT-PCR of the TCR CDR3, the HTBI primer set was used. TCRdb analysed the multiplex PCR reads with MiXCR anew, one entry per CDR3 protein. The repertoire has some 700,000 distinct CDR3 sequences, roughly 17% of them found once; the top ten carry around 15%. The material sequenced was blood. These receptors were obtained from a man aged 50 to 60 with Graves' hyperthyroidism.

Comments on this clonotype: This may come from a read error, since a much larger clone is one base off. V usage is TRBV27 and J usage is TRBJ2-7; tentatively, D is TRBD1 (5 bases). The CDR3 runs 13 residues. Germline values: CDR1 MNHEY, CDR2 SMNVEV (reference sequence). CDR3 DNA: TGTGCCAGCAGCCCCGACGCAGGGTACGAGCAGTGCTTC. Its translation: CASSPDAGYEQCF.

This clonotype was seen at least ten times. The V gene is TRBV5-1, the J gene TRBJ2-7, with 10 bases that match TRBD2. Per the germline V gene, CDR1 is SGHRS and CDR2 is YFSETQ. This CDR3 is built from 15 residues. J was trimmed by 2 bases and V by 4 bases; bases with no gene match: 6. Here the CDR3 reads CASSHTSGVTYEQYF. CDR3 DNA: TGCGCCAGCAGCCATACTAGCGGGGTCACCTACGAGCAGTACTTC.

This chain links TRBV27 with TRBJ1-1; no clear D. The CDR3 contains 17 residues. Germline CDR1 reads MNHEY; CDR2 reads SMNVEV (reference sequence). Trimming took off 0 bases at V and 1 base at J, with 15 bases between the two ends. CDR3 bases: TGTGCCAGCAGTTTATCCTCATGGCTGGGTGGGAACACTGAAGCTTTCTTT. This sequence encodes CASSLSSWLGGNTEAFF.

This clonotype showed up many times. The chain recombines TRBV6-1 with TRBJ2-3; 8 bases line up with TRBD1. V lost 5 bases to trimming and J lost 3 bases; unmatched junction nucleotides: 7. CDR3 size: 15 residues. Looked up from germline, CDR1 is MNHNS and CDR2 is SASEGT. In DNA, the CDR3 is TGTGCCAGCAGTTCAGGGAACAGGGGGACAGATACGCAGTATTTT. Protein sequence: CASSSGNRGTDTQYF.

This clonotype was recorded many times. The chain joins TRBV2 to TRBJ2-2; TRBD2 matches 10 bases. J gave up 4 bases and V 2 bases, and 10 bases lay outside the gene matches. The CDR3 sequence is 18 residues long. Germline V gene data show CDR1 as SNHLY and CDR2 as FYNNEI. The DNA of the CDR3 is TGTGCCAGCAGTGAAAGGTCTAGCGGGAGCCGGGGCACCGGGGAGCTGTTTTTT. This translates into CASSERSSGSRGTGELFF.

Notes on this clonotype: Germline and junction disagree at one end, which may indicate a read error. The chain links TRBV2 to TRBJ2-5, with D uncertain. This CDR3 spans 17 amino acids. Germline CDR1 reads SNHLY; CDR2 reads FYNNEI. CDR3 sequence: CASSQVMSSDLQETQYF. The CDR3 nucleotides are TGCGCCAGCAGCCAAGTGATGAGCTCCGACCTTCAAGAGACCCAGTACTTC.

This clonotype has a handful of counts. V and J are TRBV7-9 and TRBJ2-7, with D possibly matching TRBD2 (7 bases). CDR3 length: 16 amino acids. Trimming removed 5 bases from V and 6 bases from J, with 23 bases in between. Germline CDR1 and CDR2: SEHNR and FQNEAQ (reference sequence). The CDR3 is CASSPRGGGKGGEQYF. The CDR3 nucleotides are TGTGCCAGCAGCCCCCGAGGGGGAGGGAAGGGCGGCGAGCAGTACTTC.

The chain combines TRBV7-2 with TRBJ2-7; the D is unclear. The germline gives CDR1 SGHTA, CDR2 FQGNSA. Deletions cut 2 bases from V and 4 bases from J, with 9 bases between. The CDR3 is made up of 13 amino acids. Here the CDR3 reads CASSLLDGYEQYF. The CDR3 DNA sequence: TGTGCCAGCAGCTTACTGGACGGTTACGAGCAGTACTTC.

A remark on this clonotype: This could be a read error, since a much larger clone is one nucleotide away. The CDR3 does not close with the conserved phenylalanine or tryptophan, likely indicating a read error. The rearrangement uses TRBV6-1 and TRBJ2-2; D is ambiguous. The CDR3 spans 16 residues. The germline CDR1 and CDR2 sequences are MNHNS and SASEGT. Trimming removed 7 bases at V and 0 bases at J, with 15 bases between. CDR3 loop: CASTPLEHPNTGELFL. The DNA of the CDR3 is TGTGCCAGCACCCCTTTGGAACACCCGAACACCGGGGAGCTGTTTCTT.

The chain combines TRBV28 with TRBJ2-7; perhaps TRBD1 as D (9 bases). The germline V gene has CDR1 MDHEN and CDR2 SYDVKM. This CDR3 contains 15 residues. Trimming left V 5 bases short and J 3 bases short, with 17 bases between. The CDR3 region is CASSRGGTGIYEQYF. CDR3 coding DNA: TGTGCCAGCAGTCGGGGGGGGACAGGGATCTACGAGCAGTACTTC.

This clonotype was detected many times. The chain carries TRBV24-1 and TRBJ2-5; 10 bases line up with TRBD2. The length of the CDR3 is 17 residues. After removal of 2 bases from V and 5 bases from J, the junction contained 10 bases not matched to a gene. Germline V gives CDR1 KGHDR, CDR2 SFDVKD. The CDR3 DNA sequence: TGTGCCACCAGTGATTCCACCGGGACTAGCGAGAGGGAGACCCAGTACTTC. Translating gives CATSDSTGTSERETQYF.

The chain is built from TRBV27 and TRBJ2-2, with 13 bases that match TRBD2. Germline assignment: CDR1 MNHEY and CDR2 SMNVEV (reference sequence). V trimming: 3 bases; J trimming: 6 bases; junction bases outside the gene matches: 4. CDR3 length equals 16 residues. This CDR3 reads CASSFWTSGRAGELFF. As DNA, the CDR3 is TGTGCCAGCAGTTTTTGGACTAGCGGGAGAGCCGGGGAGCTGTTTTTT.

This chain joins TRBV5-1 and TRBJ2-7; a weak D match, TRBD2 (6 bases). The CDR3 has 15 residues. Germline values: CDR1 SGHRS, CDR2 YFSETQ. V lost 4 bases and J 6 bases, leaving 20 bases between the germline ends. The CDR3 sequence is CASSVAGPGAPEQYF. The CDR3, as DNA: TGCGCCAGCAGCGTCGCCGGACCGGGAGCCCCCGAGCAGTACTTC.

V gene TRBV19 combines with J gene TRBJ1-5; D not certain. Trimming took off 5 bases at V and 4 bases at J, with 12 bases between the two ends. The CDR3 has 14 amino acids. Germline CDR1 reads LNHDA; CDR2 reads SQIVND (reference sequence). The DNA of the CDR3 is TGTGCCAGTAGTCGGTCAACGGGGAATCAGCCCCAGCATTTT. Translating gives CASSRSTGNQPQHF. Based on the CDR3 plus reference TRBV19 and TRBJ1-5, the full variable domain is DGGITQSPKYLFRKEGQNVTLSCEQNLNHDAMYWYRQDPGQGLRLIYYSQIVNDFQKGDIAEGYSVSREKKESFPLTVTSAQKNPTAFYLCASSRSTGNQPQHFGDGTRLSIL.

This clonotype has at least ten counts. The chain recombines TRBV18 with TRBJ2-7; 10 nucleotides match TRBD2. From germline, CDR1 is KGHSH and CDR2 LQKENI. J was trimmed by 0 bases and V by 4 bases; bases with no gene match: 6. CDR3 size: 16 residues. CDR3 sequence: CASSLETSGYSYEQYF. The CDR3 bases are TGTGCCAGCTCACTAGAGACTAGCGGGTACTCCTACGAGCAGTACTTC.

In regard to this clonotype: This may be a read error: a much more frequent sequence differs by one nucleotide. This rearrangement joins TRBV28 to TRBJ2-7; 7 nucleotides line up with TRBD1. Per germline, CDR1 MDHEN and CDR2 SYDVKM. The V segment lost 11 bases and the J segment 0 bases; nucleotides outside the gene matches: 10. CDR3 length equals 14 residues. CDR3 in amino acids: CASEGTVYSYEQYF. The CDR3 DNA reads as TGTGCCTCCGAGGGGACAGTTTACTCCTACGAGCAGTACTTC.

This clonotype was counted between two and nine times. The rearrangement uses TRBV30 and TRBJ2-2; 8 positions match TRBD1. The CDR3 consists of 15 residues. CDR1 is GTSNPN, CDR2 SVGIG, per germline (reference sequence). The trim removed 2 bases at V and 7 bases at J, leaving 9 bases unmatched. The DNA of the CDR3 is TGTGCCTGGAGTCTAGGACAGGGATTTAACGGGGAGCTGTTTTTT. Translating gives CAWSLGQGFNGELFF.

There are a few counts of this clonotype. The chain carries TRBV5-1 and TRBJ2-3; TRBD2 matches 9 bases. The trim removed 2 bases at V and 6 bases at J, leaving 13 bases unmatched. Germline CDR1 reads SGHRS; CDR2 reads YFSETQ. This CDR3 is 17 amino acids long. The chain's CDR3 is CASSFIAGASRRDTQYF. Here the CDR3 DNA reads TGCGCCAGCAGCTTTATAGCGGGAGCGTCGAGAAGGGATACGCAGTATTTT.

V gene TRBV11-2 combines with J gene TRBJ2-7; TRBD2 matches at 8 bases. The CDR3 sequence is 22 residues long. Germline V CDR1 and CDR2: SGHAT, FQNNGV. V dropped 4 bases and J dropped 4; count of bases not matched to a gene: 30. The CDR3 coding sequence is TGTGCCAGCAGCTCCTACACCTGGTCTCTAGCGGGCACCCCTTTGTGGTCGTACGAGCAGTACTTC. Amino acid sequence: CASSSYTWSLAGTPLWSYEQYF.

This clonotype has ten or more counts. The rearrangement links TRBV29-1 to TRBJ2-3, with D possibly TRBD2 on 5 matching bases. The CDR3 length is 13 residues. The V gene's germline CDR1 is SQVTM and CDR2 ANQGSEA. V gave up 1 base and J gave up 8 bases, with 13 bases separating them. CDR3 nucleotides: TGCAGCGTTGAAGTGACGGGTGAGGGTACGCAGTATTTT. Its protein is CSVEVTGEGTQYF.

The gene calls are TRBV19 and TRBJ2-1; D not certain. The CDR3 is 15 residues long. The V gene lost 0 bases and the J gene lost 5 bases, with 11 bases spanning the gap. CDR1 and CDR2 from the germline V gene are LNHDA and SQIVND (reference sequence). The CDR3 spells CASSIEFAVNNEQFF. Written as DNA, the CDR3 is TGTGCCAGTAGTATAGAGTTTGCAGTTAACAATGAGCAGTTCTTC.

This clonotype came up many times. The rearrangement joins TRBV28 to TRBJ2-3; D may be TRBD2 (5 bases). CDR3 length: 15 residues. Germline V lookup: CDR1 MDHEN, CDR2 SYDVKM. V was cut by 2 bases and J by 4 bases, with 13 bases left in between. CDR3 amino acids: CASSLNGMGADTQYF. The CDR3 DNA reads as TGTGCCAGCAGTTTAAACGGGATGGGTGCAGATACGCAGTATTTT. The entire variable domain, with the rest obtained from reference TRBV28 and TRBJ2-3, is as follows: DVKVTQSSRYLVKRTGEKVFLECVQDMDHENMFWYRQDPGLGLRLIYFSYDVKMKEKGDIPEGYSVSREKKERFSLILESASTNQTSMYLCASSLNGMGADTQYFGPGTRLTVL.